This entry is about one TCR beta chain. The antigen is undetermined. The data stem from a study of T-cell reconstitution after alpha-beta-depleted transplantation in children. Notes on the study in general: At the one-year point after transplant, T-cell counts and TCRbeta diversity were found to come mostly from T cells that had been newly produced.

Unique molecular identifiers were built into the TCRbeta library. Using its own MiXCR run on the PCR reads, TCRdb lists one record per CDR3 protein. The data hold a few hundred thousand distinct CDR3 sequences, with 27% observed a single time. The CDR3 is made up of 13 amino acids. Deletions cut 5 bases from V and 6 bases from J, with 11 bases between. The sequence was obtained from a boy in the first two years of life with Wiskott-Aldrich syndrome, due to receive a stem cell transplant. Sequenced material: PBMCs, taken before TCRalphabeta/CD19-depleted stem cell transplant. This chain connects TRBV12-3 or TRBV12-4 to TRBJ2-1, with no clear D. CDR3 residues: CASSRIEVNEQFF. As DNA, the CDR3 is TGTGCCAGCAGTAGAATTGAAGTCAATGAGCAGTTCTTC.